Sequencing of this T cell receptor (beta chain) was carried out in a study of blood T cells in healthy people across ages. Study-level findings and limits: TCR beta diversity, measured per million T cells, fell in a roughly linear way with age. More naive CD4+ cells and higher diversity marked long-lived donors relative to aged donors.

Primed by a sample-barcoded 5' primer and a J-beta primer mix, a second PCR proceeded for 7 to 11 cycles. Each CDR3 protein is one row after TCRdb ran MiXCR on the 5' RACE reads. The repertoire includes 1,500,000 or so distinct CDR3 sequences, around 59% of them detected once, and more than 6% sits in the top ten. Concerning this clonotype: Antigen unknown.

The CDR3 is 14 residues long. V is TRBV21-1 and J is TRBJ2-7; the table's D call TRBD1 went unverified against the DNA. TRBV21-1 is designated a pseudogene. The receptor's source is a young man in good health. The sequencing input was blood. CDR3 protein: CASSNPTGIYEQYF. DNA of the CDR3: TGTGCCAGCAGCAATCCGACAGGGATTTACGAGCAGTACTTC.